The sequence of this T cell receptor (beta chain) was determined in a study of vaccination effects on CD4 cells after COVID-19. Scientists isolated CD4+ T cells after an approximately ten-day culture period ended. According to the study, vaccine recipients showed no prior SARS-CoV-2 infection and negative nucleocapsid antibodies. Only in-frame clones appear in the TCRdb table, and some are missing; sequencing was by immunoSEQ multiplex PCR. The sample has approximately 37,000 clones; 82% are singletons. Note on this clone: What it recognizes is unknown.

Broader study findings: Marked clonal contraction of both clone types appeared late after vaccination. Only a single clone (1 of 255 vaccine-induced clones in healthy vaccinees) cross-reacted with common cold coronaviruses.

There are 16 residues in the CDR3. Trimming took 0 bases from V and 3 from J; bases not matched to a gene: 7. Germline-derived CDR1 and CDR2 are WNHNN and SYGVQD (reference sequence). The specimen comprised CD4+ T cells from PBMCs cultured without peptide, sampled before COVID-19 vaccination. The genes are TRBV10-1 and TRBJ2-5; 7 bases match TRBD1. The source of this sequence is a human donor who received a COVID-19 vaccine. As DNA, the CDR3 is TGCGCCAGCAGTGAGTCGGGCACAGGGGAGAAAGAGACCCAGTACTTC. As protein: CASSESGTGEKETQYF.